Here is one T cell receptor beta chain with its context. These data belong to a study of T cells after yellow fever vaccination. TCRdb called the 5' RACE reads again in MiXCR, with one record for every CDR3 protein. The sample contains tens of thousands of distinct CDR3 sequences, more than 5.5% of which appear only once. The TCR comes from a man between 18 and 35 years old who received the YFV17D yellow fever vaccine. The source material was CD8+ T cells sorted from PBMCs, sampled on the day of the first yellow fever vaccination.

CDR3 bases: TGTGCCAGCAGGTCCGATAGGGGGGACAGGGGTTTCTACGAGCAGTACTTC. Its translation: CASRSDRGDRGFYEQYF. This chain uses TRBV6-1 with TRBJ2-7, with TRBD1 matching over 10 bases. From germline, CDR1 is MNHNS and CDR2 SASEGT. The ends lost 6 bases at V and 3 bases at J; junction bases unmatched: 14. The CDR3 is 17 residues long.